The 7 T cell receptor beta chains below all came from one sample that was sequenced in a study of blood T cells in healthy people across ages. The use of a sample-barcoded 5' primer and a J-beta primer mix characterized a second PCR of about 7 to 12 cycles. One entry per CDR3 protein, called by TCRdb with MiXCR from the 5' RACE reads. The sample shows under 2 million distinct CDR3 sequences, about 32% of them seen only once. The sample consisted of blood. The receptors stem from a woman in her thirties in good health.

This clonotype occurred a few times. The chain is built from TRBV9 and TRBJ2-7, with 10 nucleotides matching TRBD1. The CDR3 loop spans 14 amino acids. V was pared by 4 bases and J by 6 bases, with 7 bases of the junction left unmatched. The germline V gene has CDR1 SGDLS and CDR2 YYNGEE. The CDR3 loop reads CASSTRQGAGEQYF. DNA of the CDR3: TGTGCCAGCAGCACCCGACAGGGGGCAGGCGAGCAGTACTTC. Combining the CDR3 with reference TRBV9 and TRBJ2-7 gives the whole variable domain DSGVTQTPKHLITATGQRVTLRCSPRSGDLSVYWYQQSLDQGLQFLIQYYNGEERAKGNILERFSAQQFPDLHSELNLSSLELGDSALYFCASSTRQGAGEQYFGPGTRLTVT.

V gene TRBV3-1 combines with J gene TRBJ1-1; possibly TRBD1 for D (5 bases). The CDR3 consists of 15 residues. Germline-derived CDR1 and CDR2 are LGHDT and YNNKEL (reference sequence). V was trimmed by 5 bases and J by 1 base, leaving 14 bases between them. The CDR3 nucleotides are TGTGCCAGCAGCATCGACGGGGCGCCGAACACTGAAGCTTTCTTT. Translated, it gives CASSIDGAPNTEAFF.

Written as DNA, the CDR3 is TGTGCCAGCAGTGCGGACAGGGATCAGCCCCAGCATTTT. Its translation is CASSADRDQPQHF. The chain employs TRBV2 and TRBJ1-5; 8 bases map to TRBD1. Germline values: CDR1 SNHLY, CDR2 FYNNEI. Trimming at V came to 4 bases and at J to 5 bases, leaving 1 base not matched to a gene. CDR3 length: 13 amino acids.

The chain carries TRBV11-2 and TRBJ2-5; 7 nucleotides align to TRBD2. Germline trimming cut 5 bases from V and 1 base from J; bases unmatched to any gene: 7. Looked up from germline, CDR1 is SGHAT and CDR2 is FQNNGV. There are 15 residues in the CDR3. Here the CDR3 reads CASSPLADFQETQYF. Here the CDR3 DNA reads TGTGCCAGCAGCCCCCTAGCGGACTTCCAAGAGACCCAGTACTTC.

This sequence joins TRBV5-6 and TRBJ2-1; TRBD2 aligns across 8 bases. Germline V lookup: CDR1 SGHDT, CDR2 YYEEEE. The junction had 3 bases not matched to a gene; V was cut back by 4 bases and J by 3 bases. The CDR3 totals 14 residues. CDR3: CASSRGTSYNEQFF. The CDR3 DNA sequence: TGTGCCAGCAGCCGGGGGACTAGCTACAATGAGCAGTTCTTC.

This chain joins TRBV7-9 and TRBJ2-7; no firm D call. Germline V lookup: CDR1 SEHNR, CDR2 FQNEAQ (reference sequence). This CDR3 contains 12 residues. V was shortened by 3 bases and J by 6 bases, with 9 bases between the two germline ends. DNA for the CDR3: TGTGCCAGCAGCTTCGAAGTGTTCGAGCAGTACTTC. Amino acid sequence: CASSFEVFEQYF.

As regards this clonotype: This may arise from a read error, as a much more abundant clone is one base away. The chain carries TRBV12-3 or TRBV12-4 and TRBJ2-6; D is undetermined. Between the trimmed V and J ends, which lost 1 base and 6 bases, there was a span of 10 bases. This CDR3 has 15 residues. CDR3 residues: CASSLGVAEANVLTF. CDR3 DNA sequence: TGTGCCAGCAGTTTAGGTGTGGCTGAGGCCAACGTCCTGACTTTC.